Reported below is one T cell receptor beta chain. CDR3 length: 15 residues. The V end lost 0 bases, the J end lost 9 bases, and 15 bases lay between the germline ends. CDR1 and CDR2 from the germline V gene are LGHNA and YNFKEQ. Using immunoSEQ multiplex PCR, the repertoire was profiled, and TCRdb retains in-frame clones only, with some absent. The repertoire holds about 490,000 clones, with 70% to 85% as singletons. This record belongs to a study of shared clonotypes between healthy human individuals. The clonotype originates from a woman in her thirties or forties in good health. Some clones in this sample may be carry-over from other donors' samples. Source material: PBMCs. J is TRBJ2-1 and V is TRBV4-2; D might be TRBD1 (5 bases). The CDR3 DNA reads as TGTGCCAGCAGCCAAGAGGGTCAGGGCTGGGGTGAGCAGTTCTTC. The encoded protein is CASSQEGQGWGEQFF.